The next 17 T cell receptor beta chains were all read from a single sample in a study of CD4 T cells in relation to SARS-CoV-2 and coronaviruses. No antigens are known for them. Before the COVID-19 pandemic, during about 2011-2019, CD4+ T cells were taken from unexposed donors. After around nine days of culture, CD4+ T cells were isolated. TCRdb's table, derived via immunoSEQ multiplex PCR, lists solely in-frame clones and lacks some. The table lists 20,000 to 25,000 clones, 75% to 85% of them singletons. Sequenced material: CD4+ T cells from PBMCs, cultured in vitro. The receptors were sampled from a human donor in good health.

This chain connects TRBV2 to TRBJ1-2, with D hard to call. CDR3 size: 13 residues. Deletions cut 9 bases from V and 0 bases from J, with 11 bases between. From germline, CDR1 is SNHLY and CDR2 FYNNEI. The CDR3 DNA sequence: TGTGCCAGTGCGGAGAGAGCTAACTATGGCTACACCTTC. This encodes CASAERANYGYTF.

This sequence joins TRBV3-1 (or the pseudogene TRBV3-2) and TRBJ2-1, with D possibly being TRBD1 or TRBD2 (5 bases each). The V and J ends lost 0 bases and 10 bases respectively, with 7 bases between them. This CDR3 contains 12 residues. Germline CDR1 reads LGHDT; CDR2 reads YNNKEL (reference sequence). The CDR3 DNA reads as TGTGCCAGCAGCCAAGAGTGGGGGGAGCAGTTCTTC. Protein product: CASSQEWGEQFF.

The J gene is TRBJ1-3, the V gene TRBV5-4; 8 nucleotides line up with TRBD1. The ends lost 3 bases at V and 0 bases at J; junction bases unmatched: 5. Germline-derived CDR1 and CDR2 are SGHNT and YYREEE (reference sequence). The CDR3 extends over 16 amino acids. The CDR3 loop is CASSSGQGSSGNTIYF. As DNA, the CDR3 is TGTGCCAGCAGCTCCGGACAGGGCAGCTCTGGAAACACCATATATTTT.

The V and J genes are TRBV11-2 and TRBJ1-5; maybe TRBD1 (6 bases). V lost 5 bases, J lost 7 bases, and 15 bases lay in between. The CDR3 runs 14 residues. CDR1 SGHAT and CDR2 FQNNGV come from the germline V gene. DNA for the CDR3: TGTGCCAGCAGCCCATTGGGGGCAGGACAGCCCCAGCATTTT. Its translation is CASSPLGAGQPQHF.

This clone was detected once. V usage is TRBV15 and J usage is TRBJ2-5, with unresolved D. Looked up from germline, CDR1 is LNHNV and CDR2 is YYDKDF (reference sequence). This CDR3 has 15 amino acids. V lost 0 bases and J 3 bases, leaving 11 bases between the germline ends. CDR3 sequence: CATSRDPRPEETQYF. Written as DNA, the CDR3 is TGTGCCACCAGCAGAGATCCGAGGCCGGAAGAGACCCAGTACTTC.

This clone was seen more than once but under ten times. The V gene is TRBV12-3 or TRBV12-4, the J gene TRBJ2-1; D not resolved. V was pared by 5 bases and J by 7 bases, with 6 bases between. This CDR3 spans 11 amino acids. Written as DNA, the CDR3 is TGTGCCAGCAGTGCGCAGAATGAGCAGTTCTTC. This encodes CASSAQNEQFF.

The rearrangement links TRBV6-4 to TRBJ2-1; 7 bases map to TRBD1. Germline V gene sequence: CDR1 MRHNA, CDR2 SNTAGT. V trimming: 3 bases; J trimming: 5 bases; junction bases outside the gene matches: 13. CDR3 length: 17 amino acids. CDR3 in amino acids: CASSEGALQGTNNEQFF. CDR3 coding DNA: TGTGCCAGCAGTGAGGGCGCTCTACAGGGGACCAACAATGAGCAGTTCTTC.

The rearrangement links TRBV6-5 to TRBJ2-1; D is unresolved. CDR3 length: 15 amino acids. V was trimmed by 10 bases and J by 5 bases, leaving 21 bases between them. The V gene's germline CDR1 is MNHEY and CDR2 SVGAGI. Here the CDR3 DNA reads TGTGCCATCACTTATTCGAACGGAGCGAACAATGAGCAGTTCTTC. As protein: CAITYSNGANNEQFF.

The chain couples TRBV3-1 (or the pseudogene TRBV3-2) to TRBJ1-2; a weak D match, TRBD1 (5 bases). The germline CDR1 and CDR2 sequences are LGHDT and YNNKEL (reference sequence). This CDR3 is 12 amino acids long. V lost 6 bases to trimming and J lost 7 bases, with 12 bases between them. CDR3 in DNA: TGTGCCAGCAGTCAGGGACCGGGTGGCTACACCTTC. As protein: CASSQGPGGYTF.

The gene calls are TRBV19 and TRBJ2-1, with D maybe TRBD2 (5 bases). The CDR3 contains 15 residues. V gave up 6 bases and J gave up 4 bases, with 16 bases separating them. CDR1 LNHDA and CDR2 SQIVND come from the germline V gene (reference sequence). DNA of the CDR3: TGTGCCAGTAGCCCCGAGGGCTCCAAATACAATGAGCAGTTCTTC. It encodes CASSPEGSKYNEQFF.

This chain links TRBV3-1 (or the pseudogene TRBV3-2) with TRBJ2-3; D unresolved. The CDR3 loop spans 15 amino acids. The V gene lost 4 bases and the J gene lost 2 bases, with 13 bases spanning the gap. Germline V gives CDR1 LGHDT, CDR2 YNNKEL (reference sequence). CDR3 amino acids: CASSPLSSSTDTQYF. CDR3 DNA sequence: TGTGCCAGCAGCCCCCTGAGTAGTTCCACAGATACGCAGTATTTT.

This clone has just a few counts. CDR3 amino acids: CASSLRAGQGAIYF. Here the CDR3 DNA reads TGCGCCAGCAGCTTGAGAGCAGGGCAGGGAGCCATATATTTT. The chain joins TRBV5-1 to TRBJ1-3; D perhaps matches TRBD1 (5 bases). Trimming pared 1 base from V and 11 bases from J, leaving 16 bases between. The CDR3 has 14 amino acids. Germline V gives CDR1 SGHRS, CDR2 YFSETQ.

This clone was detected once. This chain joins TRBV7-3 and TRBJ2-1; possibly TRBD2 for D (6 bases). CDR3 length: 18 amino acids. The germline V and J ends were trimmed by 2 bases and 9 bases, with 26 bases remaining between them. The V gene's germline CDR1 is SGHTA and CDR2 FQGTGA. In DNA form, the CDR3 reads TGTGCCAGCAGCTTATTGGGAGGCGGACTGAGGAGGAGTGGTGAGCAGTTCTTC. Amino acids: CASSLLGGGLRRSGEQFF. Looking up the rest from reference TRBV7-3 and TRBJ2-1 gives the full variable domain: GAGVSQTPSNKVTEKGKYVELRCDPISGHTALYWYRQSLGQGPEFLIYFQGTGAADDSGLPNDRFFAVRPEGSVSTLKIQRTERGDSAVYLCASSLLGGGLRRSGEQFFGPGTRLTVL.

The gene calls are TRBV4-2 and TRBJ2-5, with D perhaps being TRBD1 or TRBD2 (5 bases each). CDR3 length: 15 amino acids. V was shortened by 4 bases and J by 2 bases, with 14 bases between the two germline ends. Germline values: CDR1 LGHNA, CDR2 YNFKEQ. The CDR3 loop is CASSPGRPSQETQYF. The CDR3 bases are TGTGCCAGCAGCCCGGGGCGCCCGAGTCAAGAGACCCAGTACTTC.

The V call is TRBV5-4, the J call TRBJ2-3; no reliable D call. This CDR3 comprises 11 residues. Per germline, CDR1 SGHNT and CDR2 YYREEE (reference sequence). Trimming took off 1 base at V and 6 bases at J, with 3 bases between the two ends. CDR3 residues: CASSLTDTQYF. The CDR3 nucleotides read TGTGCCAGCAGCTTGACTGATACGCAGTATTTT.

The chain carries TRBV18 and TRBJ2-1, with TRBD1 as a possible D gene (8 bases). This CDR3 spans 16 amino acids. Germline CDR1 and CDR2: KGHSH and LQKENI. Between the trimmed V and J ends, which lost 6 bases and 0 bases, there was a span of 15 bases. The CDR3 DNA sequence: TGTGCCAGCTCCCCTACAGGGGGGGTCTCCTACAATGAGCAGTTCTTC. It is translated as CASSPTGGVSYNEQFF.

The rearrangement uses TRBV24-1 and TRBJ2-7; TRBD2 matches at 8 bases. Germline-derived CDR1 and CDR2 are KGHDR and SFDVKD. Germline trimming cut 7 bases from V and 6 bases from J; bases unmatched to any gene: 13. The CDR3 is 15 amino acids. The CDR3 region is CATSLPAGVQGEQYF. As DNA, the CDR3 is TGTGCCACCAGCCTGCCAGCGGGAGTTCAGGGCGAGCAGTACTTC.